This TCR beta chain was identified during a study of T cells after yellow fever vaccination. This clonotype has a count of ten or more. Its specificity is unknown. CDR3 length equals 14 residues. Germline V gene data show CDR1 as SGHRS and CDR2 as YFSETQ. Unmatched junction bases numbered 5, after V lost 0 bases and J lost 9 bases. One entry per CDR3 protein, called by TCRdb with MiXCR from the 5' RACE reads. This table has 130,000 or so distinct CDR3 sequences, about 16% appearing once. Findings and caveats of the study: Abundant clonotypes from the bulk population could contaminate FACS-sorted repertoires. Clones that expanded after primary vaccination mostly reappeared after the booster (around 96% CD4, 70% to 90% CD8). By day 5 rather than day 15, the secondary response had peaked, though it was weaker.

The chain couples TRBV5-1 to TRBJ2-1; 8 nucleotides match TRBD2. This material consisted of CD8+ T cells sorted from PBMCs, taken 5 days after the yellow fever booster vaccination. The source is a man between 18 and 35 years old who received the YFV17D yellow fever vaccine. CDR3 coding DNA: TGCGCCAGCAGCTTGGGGACTAGCTTGAGTGAGCAGTTCTTC. Protein product: CASSLGTSLSEQFF. Supplemented by reference TRBV5-1 and TRBJ2-1, the full variable domain reads KAGVTQTPRYLIKTRGQQVTLSCSPISGHRSVSWYQQTPGQGLQFLFEYFSETQRNKGNFPGRFSGRQFSNSRSEMNVSTLELGDSALYLCASSLGTSLSEQFFGPGTRLTVL.